This section outlines one T cell receptor beta chain sequence together with its context. This entry comes from a study of shared clonotypes between healthy human individuals. Selected positively for CCR7 and CD45RO-negative, naive CD8 cells excluded terminally differentiated effector memory CD45RA+ cells. Repertoires were generated with immunoSEQ multiplex PCR, while TCRdb's copy carries only in-frame clones and drops some. The sample lists about 2 million clones, just under 95% occurring once. CDR1 SGDLS and CDR2 YYNGEE come from the germline V gene. The ends were cut back, 0 bases at V and 8 bases at J, with 15 bases in the middle. This CDR3 spans 15 amino acids.

Material: naive CD8+ T cells sorted from blood. This sequence was found in a young man in good health. The gene calls are TRBV9 and TRBJ2-1; D possibly uses TRBD1 or TRBD2 (6 bases each). Written as DNA, the CDR3 is TGTGCCAGCAGCGTAGGTAGCCTAAGGGGGGATGAGCAGTTCTTC. It encodes CASSVGSLRGDEQFF.